The 31 T cell receptor beta chains presented below share a single source sample, sequenced in a study of T-cell reconstitution after alpha-beta-depleted transplantation in children listed by TCRdb under 2016. Read against the paper, the sample's treatment or condition label means: allogeneic hematopoietic cell transplantation with graft depleted of TCRalphabeta T cells and CD19 B cells. The library was prepared using PCR. TCRdb names Illumina HiSeq 2500 as the instrument used. Molecular barcoding was employed in the preparation of TCR libraries, with unique molecular identifiers being used to normalize TCRbeta repertoire quantification. TCRdb passed the public sequencing reads through fastp at Q25 and MiXCR, retaining productive beta sequences. One record per CDR3 amino acid sequence lists the most common genes and DNA. The table for this sample lists approximately 630,000 distinct CDR3 sequences; about an eighth of them were counted only once. Of the sample, 0.79% is held by the ten largest clones.

The material sequenced was PBMCs, taken before TCRalphabeta/CD19-depleted stem cell transplant. All receptors derive from a girl aged 2 to 9 with congenital amegakaryocytic thrombocytopenia, due to receive a stem cell transplant.

Many counts were recorded for this clonotype. This chain links TRBV7-2 with TRBJ1-1; D remains unclear. Germline V gene data show CDR1 as SGHTA and CDR2 as FQGNSA. Trimming removed 2 bases at V and 3 bases at J, with 7 bases between. The CDR3 totals 13 residues. CDR3 amino acids: CASSLRSYTEAFF. The DNA for the CDR3 is TGTGCCAGCAGCTTACGCAGCTACACTGAAGCTTTCTTT.

CDR3 in amino acids: CSVVTGGPNQPQHF. CDR3 sequence (DNA): TGCAGCGTCGTGACAGGGGGCCCAAATCAGCCCCAGCATTTT. The V gene is TRBV29-1, the J gene TRBJ1-5, with 10 bases matching TRBD1. V was pared by 6 bases and J by 4 bases, with 6 bases of the junction left unmatched. The CDR3 consists of 14 residues. Looked up from germline, CDR1 is SQVTM and CDR2 is ANQGSEA.

The V gene is TRBV19, the J gene TRBJ2-1; no clear D gene. The germline CDR1 and CDR2 sequences are LNHDA and SQIVND (reference sequence). Trimming shortened V by 3 bases and J by 9 bases, and 9 bases separated the two germline ends. The CDR3 length is 12 residues. CDR3 bases: TGTGCCAGTAGTATTGATCGGAGTGAGCAGTTCTTC. It yields the protein CASSIDRSEQFF.

This clonotype was observed a handful of times. The chain recombines TRBV2 with TRBJ2-7, with D tentatively TRBD1 or TRBD2 (5 bases each). CDR3 length: 16 amino acids. Trimming stripped 6 bases from V and 3 bases from J, with 21 bases between. The germline V gene has CDR1 SNHLY and CDR2 FYNNEI. The CDR3 sequence is CASSGTEVPNHYEQYF. The CDR3 coding sequence is TGTGCCAGCAGCGGGACGGAAGTCCCAAACCACTACGAGCAGTACTTC.

This chain links TRBV7-2 with TRBJ2-2; D is ambiguous. The CDR3 is 13 amino acids. Trimming pared 3 bases from V and 6 bases from J, leaving 8 bases between. Germline V gene sequence: CDR1 SGHTA, CDR2 FQGNSA. The CDR3 region has the DNA TGTGCCAGCAGCTTGTGGCTGTCCGGGGAGCTGTTTTTT. This codes for CASSLWLSGELFF.

This clonotype appeared many times. The V gene is TRBV6-2 or TRBV6-3, the J gene TRBJ1-2, with D unclear. Trimming pared 0 bases from V and 7 bases from J, leaving 15 bases between. CDR1 is MNHEY and CDR2 is SVGEGT in the germline V gene. The CDR3 is 15 residues long. CDR3 sequence: CASSYSISDPRGYTF. CDR3 coding DNA: TGTGCCAGCAGTTACTCGATTTCGGACCCCCGTGGCTACACCTTC.

This clonotype was found many times. This rearrangement joins TRBV7-6 to TRBJ2-1; TRBD2 is a possible D gene (5 bases). Looked up from germline, CDR1 is SGHVS and CDR2 is FNYEAQ. Trimming removed 3 bases at V and 5 bases at J, with 11 bases between. The CDR3 has 14 residues. The CDR3 DNA reads as TGTGCCAGCAGCTTCGCAGCGGTTGACAATGAGCAGTTCTTC. Amino acid sequence: CASSFAAVDNEQFF.

To note about this clonotype: One base away lies a much larger clone, so this may be a sequencing read error. V and J are TRBV5-6 and TRBJ2-7; D not certain. Germline values: CDR1 SGHDT, CDR2 YYEEEE. The CDR3 totals 12 residues. The V and J ends lost 7 bases and 4 bases respectively, with 12 bases between them. The CDR3 loop reads CASGSTFYEQYF. CDR3 bases: TGTGCCAGCGGCTCTACCTTTTACGAGCAGTACTTC.

This clonotype was seen only a few times. The genes are TRBV29-1 and TRBJ2-1; a weak D match, TRBD1 (5 bases). Trimming removed 2 bases at V and 8 bases at J, with 25 bases between. Germline V gives CDR1 SQVTM, CDR2 ANQGSEA. The CDR3 loop spans 17 amino acids. As DNA, the CDR3 is TGCAGCGTTGAAATCCGAACTCTTGGCGGCAGGGTCGATGAGCAGTTCTTC. Translating gives CSVEIRTLGGRVDEQFF.

In this sample, this clonotype turned up many times. J is TRBJ2-7 and V is TRBV5-1, with D possibly matching TRBD2 (5 bases). The V end was cut by 7 bases, the J end by 0 bases, with 17 bases between. This CDR3 comprises 15 residues. CDR1 and CDR2 (germline): SGHRS, YFSETQ. CDR3 sequence: CASSGLPDASYEQYF. The DNA of the CDR3 is TGCGCCAGCTCCGGACTGCCCGATGCCTCCTACGAGCAGTACTTC.

Remarks on this clonotype: This clone may be a read error of a much larger clone one base away. V usage is TRBV20-1 and J usage is TRBJ2-7; 12 nucleotides match TRBD2. Germline lookup yields CDR1 DFQATT and CDR2 SNEGSKA (reference sequence). The CDR3 totals 17 residues. CDR3 in DNA: TGCTGTGCTAGAGCCATTATCACTAGCGGGAGGCTTTATGAGCAGTACTTC. It translates to CCARAIITSGRLYEQYF.

This clonotype turned up a few times. The genes are TRBV5-1 and TRBJ2-1, with 13 nucleotides matching TRBD2. With V trimmed by 4 bases and J by 0 bases, 4 bases remained unmatched. The CDR3 runs to 17 residues. In germline, CDR1 is SGHRS, CDR2 YFSETQ. This CDR3 reads CASSGGLAGNSYNEQFF. CDR3 sequence (DNA): TGCGCCAGCAGCGGGGGACTAGCGGGGAACTCCTACAATGAGCAGTTCTTC.

This clonotype was seen at least ten times. V usage is TRBV20-1 and J usage is TRBJ1-1; D call uncertain. The V and J ends lost 6 bases and 8 bases respectively, with 16 bases between them. CDR1 is DFQATT and CDR2 is SNEGSKA in the germline V gene (reference sequence). CDR3 size: 12 residues. The CDR3 DNA sequence: TGCAGTGCCCCCGCGAAGGCGGAAGAAGCTTTCTTT. The encoded protein is CSAPAKAEEAFF.

This clonotype was observed many times. The rearrangement uses TRBV7-9 and TRBJ1-2, with D unresolved. CDR3 size: 13 residues. The V and J ends lost 7 bases and 3 bases respectively, with 12 bases between them. Looked up from germline, CDR1 is SEHNR and CDR2 is FQNEAQ (reference sequence). The DNA for the CDR3 is TGTGCCAGCACCGACCCCAATGACTATGGCTACACCTTC. Its protein is CASTDPNDYGYTF.

There are many counts of this clonotype. V usage is TRBV4-1 and J usage is TRBJ2-5, with D maybe TRBD2 (6 bases). Germline values: CDR1 MGHRA, CDR2 YSYEKL. The CDR3 contains 17 residues. Trimming removed 0 bases at V and 4 bases at J, with 18 bases between. The CDR3 here is CASSQDLAGRGGETQYF. As DNA, the CDR3 is TGCGCCAGCAGCCAAGATCTGGCCGGCCGGGGAGGAGAGACCCAGTACTTC.

This clonotype was observed many times. The CDR3 DNA reads as TGTGCCACCAGCGACGACAGACGAACTAATGAAAAACTGTTTTTT. This encodes CATSDDRRTNEKLFF. The gene calls are TRBV15 and TRBJ1-4, with a possible D match to TRBD1 (5 bases). Germline V gene data show CDR1 as LNHNV and CDR2 as YYDKDF (reference sequence). Trimming shortened V by 5 bases and J by 1 base, and 11 bases separated the two germline ends. The CDR3 sequence is 15 residues long.

This clonotype was seen many times. This chain connects TRBV10-3 to TRBJ2-1, with 11 bases fitting TRBD2. V lost 10 bases to trimming and J lost 7 bases; unmatched junction nucleotides: 12. The CDR3 spans 15 residues. Looked up from germline, CDR1 is ENHRY and CDR2 is SYGVKD. CDR3 bases: TGTGCCACACAGAGGTTAGCGGGAGGGAGGAATGAGCAGTTCTTC. Translated: CATQRLAGGRNEQFF.

The rearrangement links TRBV7-9 to TRBJ2-1, with a weak D call TRBD2 (6 bases). Deletions cut 0 bases from V and 0 bases from J, with 9 bases between. The CDR3 runs to 16 residues. CDR1 and CDR2 (germline): SEHNR, FQNEAQ (reference sequence). The CDR3 loop reads CASSLAPGVSYNEQFF. The DNA of the CDR3 is TGTGCCAGCAGCTTAGCGCCGGGGGTCTCCTACAATGAGCAGTTCTTC.

The chain carries TRBV11-2 and TRBJ2-7; 7 nucleotides align to TRBD2. The germline CDR1 and CDR2 sequences are SGHAT and FQNNGV. The CDR3 is made up of 15 amino acids. V shed 11 bases, J shed 0 bases, and the junction held 13 bases outside the gene matches. The CDR3, as DNA: TGTGCCTCAACCGGGGCGGGAGCAGTCTCCTACGAGCAGTACTTC. Protein product: CASTGAGAVSYEQYF.

Ten or more counts support this clonotype. V and J are TRBV12-3 or TRBV12-4 and TRBJ2-3; D unresolved. Trimming left V 3 bases short and J 2 bases short, with 9 bases between. This CDR3 is built from 14 residues. As DNA, the CDR3 is TGTGCCAGCAGTTTGTGGGAATACACAGATACGCAGTATTTT. Protein product: CASSLWEYTDTQYF.

Ten or more counts support this clonotype. This chain joins TRBV20-1 and TRBJ1-4; tentative D call: TRBD1 (5 bases). Germline V CDR1 and CDR2: DFQATT, SNEGSKA (reference sequence). Trimming left V 7 bases short and J 6 bases short, with 15 bases between. The CDR3 length is 13 residues. Here the CDR3 reads CSVRGDGHEKLFF. CDR3 nucleotides: TGCAGTGTTCGGGGGGATGGTCATGAAAAACTGTTTTTT.

In this sample, this clonotype turned up many times. The chain couples TRBV5-1 to TRBJ2-2; no definite D call. The ends were cut back, 0 bases at V and 8 bases at J, with 11 bases in the middle. Per the germline V gene, CDR1 is SGHRS and CDR2 is YFSETQ. CDR3 length: 14 residues. As DNA, the CDR3 is TGCGCCAGCAGCTTGGGTTCGTCAACGGGGGAGCTGTTTTTT. It encodes CASSLGSSTGELFF. The complete variable domain, with remaining parts taken from reference TRBV5-1 and TRBJ2-2, reads KAGVTQTPRYLIKTRGQQVTLSCSPISGHRSVSWYQQTPGQGLQFLFEYFSETQRNKGNFPGRFSGRQFSNSRSEMNVSTLELGDSALYLCASSLGSSTGELFFGEGSRLTVL.

This clonotype was recorded many times. The chain joins TRBV20-1 to TRBJ2-3; TRBD2 matches 13 bases. This CDR3 is built from 17 residues. The V and J ends lost 3 bases and 0 bases, in that order; junction bases with no gene match: 6. Germline CDR1 and CDR2: DFQATT and SNEGSKA (reference sequence). The CDR3 DNA sequence: TGCAGTGCTAGGGTGGGGACTAGCGGGACTAGCACAGATACGCAGTATTTT. This translates into CSARVGTSGTSTDTQYF.

This clonotype was seen ten or more times. This chain joins TRBV7-9 and TRBJ2-2, with D possibly matching TRBD1 (5 bases). V dropped 7 bases and J dropped 3 bases, with 9 bases sitting between them. The CDR3 has 13 amino acids. Germline loops: CDR1 SEHNR, CDR2 FQNEAQ (reference sequence). The CDR3 nucleotides are TGTGCCAGCAACCTAGGGGACACCGGGGAGCTGTTTTTT. It yields the protein CASNLGDTGELFF.

In this sample, this clonotype turned up many times. The rearrangement joins TRBV15 to TRBJ2-1; D is unresolved. CDR1 and CDR2 from the germline V gene are LNHNV and YYDKDF (reference sequence). Trimming cost V 5 bases and J 3 bases, with 11 bases left between them. The CDR3 is 14 amino acids. The CDR3 nucleotides read TGTGCCACCAGCCTTAATATTAACTACAATGAGCAGTTCTTC. As protein: CATSLNINYNEQFF.

This clonotype was picked up many times. The rearrangement links TRBV12-3 or TRBV12-4 to TRBJ2-7; the D gene is possibly TRBD1 (6 bases). V lost 7 bases and J lost 2, with 12 bases in between. CDR3 length: 13 amino acids. CDR3 amino acids: CASTYRAAYEQYF. CDR3 DNA sequence: TGTGCCAGCACTTACAGGGCCGCCTACGAGCAGTACTTC.

The chain links TRBV12-3 or TRBV12-4 to TRBJ2-5; TRBD2 might be the D (6 bases). The CDR3 has 13 amino acids. V lost 6 bases and J lost 1, with 9 bases in between. The CDR3 DNA is TGTGCCAGCAGCCACGGGGGCCAAGAGACCCAGTACTTC. Its protein product is CASSHGGQETQYF.

This clonotype was detected ten times or more. The chain joins TRBV20-1 to TRBJ2-3, with 9 bases aligning to TRBD2. Losses at the gene ends were 6 bases for V and 4 bases for J; bases not matched to a gene: 5. The CDR3 is 13 amino acids. The germline V gene has CDR1 DFQATT and CDR2 SNEGSKA (reference sequence). CDR3: CSAFSGSPDTQYF. For the CDR3, the DNA is TGCAGTGCCTTTAGCGGGAGTCCAGATACGCAGTATTTT.

The sample holds many counts of this clonotype. V gene TRBV29-1 combines with J gene TRBJ2-7; perhaps TRBD2 as D (6 bases). V lost 0 bases and J lost 2, with 11 bases in between. The CDR3 runs to 14 residues. In germline, CDR1 is SQVTM, CDR2 ANQGSEA. CDR3 loop: CSVEDRESPYEQYF. Written as DNA, the CDR3 is TGCAGCGTTGAAGATCGGGAGTCTCCCTACGAGCAGTACTTC.

The chain has TRBV27 and TRBJ1-2, with D unclear. The CDR3 is 13 amino acids. Trimming shortened V by 7 bases and J by 4 bases, and 13 bases separated the two germline ends. The germline V gene encodes CDR1 MNHEY and CDR2 SMNVEV (reference sequence). CDR3 in DNA: TGTGCCAGCAAGAGAACGGCTGGCTATGGCTACACCTTC. It yields the protein CASKRTAGYGYTF.

The chain links TRBV24-1 to TRBJ1-5; D unclear. V dropped 4 bases and J dropped 5 bases, with 14 bases sitting between them. This CDR3 is 15 amino acids long. Looked up from germline, CDR1 is KGHDR and CDR2 is SFDVKD. CDR3 protein: CATSEAGRADQPQHF. In DNA form, the CDR3 reads TGTGCCACCAGTGAGGCTGGACGGGCGGATCAGCCCCAGCATTTT.